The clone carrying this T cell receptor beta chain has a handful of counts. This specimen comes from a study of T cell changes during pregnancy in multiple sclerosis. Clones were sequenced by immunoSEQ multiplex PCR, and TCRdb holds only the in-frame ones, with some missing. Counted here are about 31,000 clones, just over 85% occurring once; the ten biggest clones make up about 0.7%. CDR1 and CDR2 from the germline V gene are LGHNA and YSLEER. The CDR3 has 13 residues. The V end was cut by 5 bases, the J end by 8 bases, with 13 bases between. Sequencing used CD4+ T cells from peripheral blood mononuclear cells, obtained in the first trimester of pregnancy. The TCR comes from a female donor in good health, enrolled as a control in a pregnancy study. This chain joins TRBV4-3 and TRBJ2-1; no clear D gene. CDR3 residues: CASSLQSPDEQFF. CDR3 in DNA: TGCGCCAGCAGCTTACAGAGTCCCGATGAGCAGTTCTTC.